This TCR beta chain was sequenced in a study of cytomegalovirus exposure and HLA in healthy donors. In germline, CDR1 is SGHTA, CDR2 FQGNSA. CDR3 size: 16 residues. Trimming took 5 bases from V and 3 from J; bases not matched to a gene: 6. The PCR employed 60 Vbeta primers together with 13 Jbeta primers. Sequencing used immunoSEQ multiplex PCR; TCRdb keeps in-frame clones, though not all of them. This table has roughly 120,000 clones, more than 75% appearing once. The genes are TRBV7-2 and TRBJ2-1, with 11 bases lining up with TRBD2. Sequencing was done on a sample of PBMCs. The receptor comes from a middle-aged man in good health and CMV-seronegative. CDR3 sequence (DNA): TGTGCCAGCAGCGCTCCTAGCGGGGGGCTCTACAATGAGCAGTTCTTC. Translation: CASSAPSGGLYNEQFF.